These 26 T cell receptor beta chains were sequenced from one sample in a study of blood T cell repertoires in COVID-19. Some clones are missing from TCRdb's copy, which holds only in-frame ones; the method was immunoSEQ multiplex PCR. The sample shows approximately 250,000 clones, 88% of them seen only once. Source material: PBMCs or T cells enriched from blood (not recorded which). The receptors were gathered from a woman in her 40s who had been exposed to COVID-19.

V usage is TRBV7-2 and J usage is TRBJ1-4, with D perhaps matching TRBD1 (5 bases). Germline CDR1 reads SGHTA; CDR2 reads FQGNSA. This CDR3 comprises 16 residues. V was shortened by 1 base and J by 8 bases, with 17 bases between the two germline ends. The DNA of the CDR3 is TGTGCCAGCAGCTTAGGCACCAGGGCCCTGGGGGAAAAACTGTTTTTT. Translation gives CASSLGTRALGEKLFF.

The gene calls are TRBV18 and TRBJ1-5, with unresolved D. Deletions cut 8 bases from V and 6 bases from J, with 14 bases between. The germline gives CDR1 KGHSH, CDR2 LQKENI. This CDR3 is 13 amino acids long. CDR3 protein: CASRTDGGQPQHF. The CDR3 DNA is TGTGCCAGCCGTACCGACGGAGGTCAGCCCCAGCATTTT.

This clone came up once. This rearrangement joins TRBV9 to TRBJ2-7; 8 nucleotides agree with TRBD1. The germline CDR1 and CDR2 sequences are SGDLS and YYNGEE. Trimming at V came to 0 bases and at J to 6 bases, leaving 5 bases not matched to a gene. This CDR3 is 14 amino acids long. CDR3 coding DNA: TGTGCCAGCAGCGTAGGGACAGGGACGGGCGAGCAGTACTTC. Translating it yields CASSVGTGTGEQYF.

This clone was seen just once. The chain uses TRBV5-8 and TRBJ2-3, with 12 bases aligning to TRBD1. Losses at the gene ends were 4 bases for V and 6 bases for J; bases not matched to a gene: 9. The CDR3 is 16 amino acids. Per the germline V gene, CDR1 is SGHTS and CDR2 is YDEGEE. The CDR3 DNA follows: TGTGCCAGCAGCACGGGACAGGGGGCGATAGAGGATACGCAGTATTTT. Translation: CASSTGQGAIEDTQYF.

This chain uses TRBV19 with TRBJ2-5, with D perhaps TRBD2 (6 bases). The germline V gene encodes CDR1 LNHDA and CDR2 SQIVND (reference sequence). The germline V and J ends were trimmed by 6 bases and 5 bases, with 10 bases remaining between them. CDR3 length: 12 residues. The CDR3 loop is CASRAGEETQYF. CDR3 nucleotides: TGTGCCAGTAGAGCGGGTGAGGAGACCCAGTACTTC.

This chain joins TRBV14 and TRBJ1-1, with D hard to call. The V end was cut by 1 base, the J end by 3 bases, with 12 bases between. The CDR3 sequence is 15 residues long. Germline CDR1 SGHDN, CDR2 FVKESK. CDR3 sequence: CASSQAGKRYTEAFF. CDR3 bases: TGTGCCAGCAGCCAAGCGGGAAAACGGTACACTGAAGCTTTCTTT.

This clone occurred a few times. The chain joins TRBV9 to TRBJ2-1; TRBD1 agrees at 7 bases. The J segment lost 7 bases and the V segment lost 4 bases, leaving 8 bases of the junction unmatched. The CDR3 is 14 amino acids. The germline V gene has CDR1 SGDLS and CDR2 YYNGEE. The CDR3 region has the DNA TGTGCCAGCAGCAAAAGGACAGGCGGGAATGAGCAGTTCTTC. It is translated as CASSKRTGGNEQFF.

The chain carries TRBV5-8 and TRBJ1-3; no definite D call. This CDR3 has 17 residues. Between the trimmed V and J ends, which lost 0 bases and 0 bases, there was a span of 13 bases. Per germline, CDR1 SGHTS and CDR2 YDEGEE. The CDR3 bases are TGTGCCAGCAGCTTGGCCAATCCGGGTAGCTCTGGAAACACCATATATTTT. This sequence encodes CASSLANPGSSGNTIYF.

V usage is TRBV7-9 and J usage is TRBJ1-2, with TRBD1 as a possible D gene (5 bases). Germline V gene sequence: CDR1 SEHNR, CDR2 FQNEAQ (reference sequence). Trimming stripped 3 bases from V and 4 bases from J, with 9 bases between. The CDR3 length is 13 residues. This CDR3 reads CASSLDITYGYTF. The CDR3 DNA reads TGTGCCAGCAGCTTGGACATCACCTATGGCTACACCTTC.

This clone was found once. The chain uses TRBV20-1 and TRBJ2-3; no reliable D call. Germline V gene lookup returns CDR1 DFQATT and CDR2 SNEGSKA (reference sequence). This CDR3 comprises 11 residues. V lost 3 bases and J 5 bases, leaving 6 bases between the germline ends. The CDR3 is CSASPEDTQYF. The CDR3 DNA is TGCAGTGCTAGTCCAGAAGATACGCAGTATTTT.

This clone was recorded only once. V usage is TRBV6-5 and J usage is TRBJ1-2; D may be TRBD1 (6 bases). Germline CDR1 MNHEY, CDR2 SVGAGI. Trimming shortened V by 7 bases and J by 8 bases, and 17 bases separated the two germline ends. This CDR3 comprises 13 residues. The CDR3 region is CASTRDRLNGYTF. DNA for the CDR3: TGTGCCAGCACCCGCGACAGGCTAAACGGCTACACCTTC.

Worth noting for this clone: In the same sample, other DNA sequences code for this CDR3. The chain joins TRBV5-1 to TRBJ2-5; 10 positions match TRBD2. After removal of 5 bases from V and 2 bases from J, the junction contained 3 bases not matched to a gene. This CDR3 contains 14 residues. Germline CDR1 reads SGHRS; CDR2 reads YFSETQ. The CDR3, as DNA: TGCGCCAGCAGGCCTAGCGGGGGACAAGAGACCCAGTACTTC. Protein product: CASRPSGGQETQYF.

This chain uses TRBV7-9 with TRBJ2-1, with 7 bases fitting TRBD1. Germline lookup yields CDR1 SEHNR and CDR2 FQNEAQ (reference sequence). The CDR3 sequence is 12 residues long. Germline trimming cut 1 base from V and 12 bases from J; bases unmatched to any gene: 3. The CDR3 sequence: CASSLDRGWQFF. DNA for the CDR3: TGTGCCAGCAGCTTAGACAGGGGATGGCAGTTCTTC.

V gene TRBV10-3 combines with J gene TRBJ1-1; D perhaps matches TRBD1 (6 bases). CDR3 length: 13 amino acids. CDR1 ENHRY and CDR2 SYGVKD come from the germline V gene. Trimming left V 2 bases short and J 11 bases short, with 15 bases between. In DNA form, the CDR3 reads TGTGCCATCAGTGAGCTGGGACAATCCGAGGCTTTCTTT. Its protein product is CAISELGQSEAFF.

The chain joins TRBV7-2 to TRBJ2-1, with 10 positions matching TRBD2. Germline V gives CDR1 SGHTA, CDR2 FQGNSA. The CDR3 consists of 16 residues. After removal of 1 base from V and 12 bases from J, the junction contained 12 bases not matched to a gene. The CDR3 protein is CASSLVRSGRVKGQFF. CDR3 bases: TGTGCCAGCAGCTTAGTTCGGAGCGGGAGGGTAAAAGGGCAGTTCTTC.

V and J are TRBV7-8 and TRBJ1-1, with 9 bases fitting TRBD1. This CDR3 comprises 17 residues. The V gene end was trimmed by 5 bases and the J gene end by 7 bases; junction bases not matched to a gene: 17. Germline CDR1 is SGHVS and CDR2 is FQNEAQ. The CDR3, as DNA: TGTGCCAGCAGCCATCCACAACAACAGGGGGCGTTAGTTGAAGCTTTCTTT. Translating gives CASSHPQQQGALVEAFF.

This sequence joins TRBV2 and TRBJ1-5; D possibly corresponds to TRBD1 (6 bases). V shed 5 bases and J shed 3 bases, with 8 bases lying between them. Germline values: CDR1 SNHLY, CDR2 FYNNEI. The CDR3 length is 13 residues. CDR3 region: CASSRDTNQPQHF. In DNA, the CDR3 is TGTGCCAGCAGTAGGGACACCAATCAGCCCCAGCATTTT.

The chain links TRBV28 to TRBJ2-3, with 11 bases matching TRBD2. In germline, CDR1 is MDHEN, CDR2 SYDVKM. The CDR3 has 15 amino acids. J gave up 4 bases and V 5 bases, and 5 bases lay outside the gene matches. The CDR3 sequence: CASSRTSGGADTQYF. CDR3 sequence (DNA): TGTGCCAGCAGTCGTACTAGCGGGGGTGCAGATACGCAGTATTTT.

This sequence joins TRBV5-1 and TRBJ2-7, with a tentative D call TRBD1 (6 bases). From germline, CDR1 is SGHRS and CDR2 YFSETQ. The length of the CDR3 is 16 residues. Trimming took off 3 bases at V and 0 bases at J, with 16 bases between the two ends. The CDR3 nucleotides read TGCGCCAGCAGCTCGGTAGTGGGGGCCCTCTCCTACGAGCAGTACTTC. Its protein is CASSSVVGALSYEQYF.

A remark on this clone: An end of the junction differs from the germline gene, which may be a read error. This chain joins TRBV5-1 and TRBJ2-5; D may be TRBD2 (6 bases). The V gene's germline CDR1 is SGHRS and CDR2 YFSETQ. CDR3 length: 13 residues. CDR3 region: CASSDGSRETQYF. The CDR3 DNA is TGTGCCAGCAGCGACGGGAGTAGGGAGACCCAGTACTTC. Supplemented by reference TRBV5-1 and TRBJ2-5, the full variable domain reads KAGVTQTPRYLIKTRGQQVTLSCSPISGHRSVSWYQQTPGQGLQFLFEYFSETQRNKGNFPGRFSGRQFSNSRSEMNVSTLELGDSALYLCASSDGSRETQYFGPGTRLLVL.

The chain combines TRBV14 with TRBJ2-2, with no clear D. The V end was cut by 0 bases, the J end by 6 bases, with 17 bases between. There are 17 residues in the CDR3. Germline CDR1 reads SGHDN; CDR2 reads FVKESK. The CDR3 is CASSQEVSPGYSGELFF. The CDR3 DNA reads as TGTGCCAGCAGCCAAGAAGTATCCCCAGGCTACTCCGGGGAGCTGTTTTTT.

The chain has TRBV6-2 or TRBV6-3 and TRBJ2-7, with 12 bases that match TRBD2. The CDR3 length is 18 residues. From germline, CDR1 is MNHEY and CDR2 SVGEGT. The junction had 7 bases not matched to a gene; V was cut back by 0 bases and J by 1 base. Written as DNA, the CDR3 is TGTGCCAGCAGTTACTCCCGCCTTACTAGCGGGAGGTCCTACGAGCAGTACGTC. It specifies CASSYSRLTSGRSYEQYV.

This clone came up once. This chain uses TRBV11-2 with TRBJ1-3, with TRBD1 identical over 9 bases. CDR1 and CDR2 from the germline V gene are SGHAT and FQNNGV. Trimming at V came to 1 base and at J to 3 bases, leaving 10 bases not matched to a gene. The CDR3 runs 18 residues. CDR3 DNA: TGTGCCAGCAGCTTAGGGCCGGGACAGGGTCTTTATGGAAACACCATATATTTT. Its protein is CASSLGPGQGLYGNTIYF.

This clone came up many times. The rearrangement uses TRBV7-2 and TRBJ1-6; D perhaps matches TRBD1 (5 bases). There are 15 residues in the CDR3. Trimming cost V 7 bases and J 14 bases, with 24 bases left between them. The germline V gene has CDR1 SGHTA and CDR2 FQGNSA. DNA of the CDR3: TGTGCCAGCAACTCACTACAAGGGGCTTCTCGGGCCCTCCACTTT. Translation: CASNSLQGASRALHF. Full variable domain (remainder filled in from reference TRBV7-2 and TRBJ1-6): GAGVSQSPSNKVTEKGKDVELRCDPISGHTALYWYRQSLGQGLEFLIYFQGNSAPDKSGLPSDRFSAERTGGSVSTLTIQRTQQEDSAVYLCASNSLQGASRALHFGNGTRLTVT.

This clone was observed a few times. The gene calls are TRBV15 and TRBJ1-2; D is unresolved. In germline, CDR1 is LNHNV, CDR2 YYDKDF (reference sequence). This CDR3 contains 15 residues. The V gene lost 0 bases and the J gene lost 5 bases, with 13 bases spanning the gap. CDR3 DNA sequence: TGTGCCACCAGCAGAGAGGGTAACGGCGGTTATGGCTACACCTTC. This codes for CATSREGNGGYGYTF.

This chain links TRBV7-9 with TRBJ1-1; weak D call: TRBD1 (5 bases). CDR3 length: 15 residues. Trimming pared 5 bases from V and 3 bases from J, leaving 16 bases between. CDR1 and CDR2 (germline): SEHNR, FQNEAQ (reference sequence). The CDR3, as DNA: TGTGCCAGCAGCATAGGGGCAGGGTCGGACACTGAAGCTTTCTTT. It translates to CASSIGAGSDTEAFF.